One sample yielded the 10 T cell receptor beta chains listed below, sequenced in a study of Ad26.COV2.S vaccination and SARS-CoV-2 variants. As for treatment: around 19 received Ad26.COV2.S at low or high dose, single or two shots; about 5 received placebo; per-sample allocation not given. Sampling occurred on day 63 after the first vaccine or placebo injection. Assay used: immunoSEQ multiplex PCR; TCRdb lists only in-frame clones, some missing. The sample records fewer than 400,000 clones, about 91% being singletons. Source: peripheral blood, taken in a trial of Ad26.COV2.S vaccine versus placebo. The receptor set was obtained from a person aged 18-60 years who received the Ad26.COV2.S COVID-19 vaccine or a placebo.

The V gene is TRBV19, the J gene TRBJ2-1, with 10 bases aligning to TRBD2. Unmatched junction bases numbered 10, after V lost 5 bases and J lost 12 bases. CDR1 and CDR2 (germline): LNHDA, SQIVND (reference sequence). This CDR3 spans 14 amino acids. CDR3 coding DNA: TGTGCCAGTAGTGTCTCCGGGACTAGCGATACGCAGTTCTTC. Its translation: CASSVSGTSDTQFF.

The J gene is TRBJ1-2, the V gene TRBV19, with D unclear. CDR1 and CDR2 from the germline V gene are LNHDA and SQIVND (reference sequence). The germline V and J ends were trimmed by 2 bases and 4 bases, with 5 bases remaining between them. CDR3 length equals 12 residues. CDR3 DNA: TGTGCCAGTAGTATACAGTCCTATGGCTACACCTTC. Its translation is CASSIQSYGYTF.

This chain uses TRBV9 with TRBJ2-2; D could derive from TRBD1 or TRBD2 (5 bases each). This CDR3 is built from 15 residues. V lost 3 bases to trimming and J lost 3 bases, with 12 bases between them. Germline loops: CDR1 SGDLS, CDR2 YYNGEE. The DNA of the CDR3 is TGTGCCAGCAGCGCCCGAGGGGTGGACACCGGGGAGCTGTTTTTT. It is translated as CASSARGVDTGELFF.

Here the CDR3 DNA reads TGTGCCAGTAGTATAGCTGGGGGGGCCACCGGGGAGCTGTTTTTT. Translating gives CASSIAGGATGELFF. The rearrangement links TRBV19 to TRBJ2-2, with D maybe TRBD2 (7 bases). Germline V gene data show CDR1 as LNHDA and CDR2 as SQIVND (reference sequence). This CDR3 region has 15 residues. Trimming pared 1 base from V and 4 bases from J, leaving 10 bases between.

V usage is TRBV10-3 and J usage is TRBJ2-5; D not resolved. The CDR3 runs to 12 residues. Per germline, CDR1 ENHRY and CDR2 SYGVKD. V shed 10 bases and J shed 5 bases, with 14 bases lying between them. In DNA, the CDR3 is TGTGCCACCGCCGCAGGTACGGAGACCCAGTACTTC. Amino acids: CATAAGTETQYF.

V usage is TRBV30 and J usage is TRBJ1-2; maybe TRBD1 (6 bases). The CDR3 runs 14 residues. Germline CDR1 GTSNPN, CDR2 SVGIG (reference sequence). V lost 4 bases and J lost 5, with 17 bases in between. CDR3 loop: CAWITRDKRYGYTF. As DNA, the CDR3 is TGTGCCTGGATTACTCGGGACAAACGTTATGGCTACACCTTC.

This clone was observed a single time. The V gene is TRBV6-2 or TRBV6-3, the J gene TRBJ2-7; no clear D. V lost 3 bases, J lost 1 base, and 4 bases lay in between. The germline V gene encodes CDR1 MNHEY and CDR2 SVGEGT. This CDR3 is 12 amino acids long. CDR3 DNA: TGTGCCAGCAGTTATGAATCCTACGAGCAGTACTTC. Translated, it gives CASSYESYEQYF.

This clone has only one observation. The chain links TRBV7-3 to TRBJ2-5; possibly TRBD1 or TRBD2 for D (6 bases each). This CDR3 region has 14 residues. Trimming removed 0 bases at V and 5 bases at J, with 10 bases between. Germline CDR1 and CDR2: SGHTA and FQGTGA. As DNA, the CDR3 is TGTGCCAGCAGCTTAACCGGGGGCCTCGAGACCCAGTACTTC. Its translation: CASSLTGGLETQYF.

The chain is built from TRBV4-3 and TRBJ2-3, with 11 bases aligning to TRBD2. The trim removed 4 bases at V and 4 bases at J, leaving 7 bases unmatched. The germline gives CDR1 LGHNA, CDR2 YSLEER. This CDR3 is 16 amino acids long. The CDR3 is CASSPQPTSGADTQYF. The CDR3 DNA reads TGCGCCAGCAGCCCACAACCGACTAGCGGGGCAGATACGCAGTATTTT.

In regard to this clone: At one boundary the junction diverges from the germline segment, which might be a read error. J is TRBJ2-2 and V is TRBV24-1; either TRBD1 or TRBD2 may fit D (5 bases each). The CDR3 runs 11 residues. Germline V gene data show CDR1 as KGHDR and CDR2 as SFDVKD. CDR3 nucleotide sequence: TGTGCCACCAGTGATTTCGGGGCGCTGTTTTTT. It specifies CATSDFGALFF.